The 5 T cell receptor beta chains below were found in one sample sequenced in a study of cytomegalovirus exposure and HLA in healthy donors (TCRdb year 2017). Library preparation was by the immunoSEQ multiplex PCR assay. For the multiplex PCR, a mixture combining 60 forward primers for TCR Vbeta segments and 13 reverse primers for TCR Jbeta segments was used. The immuneACCESS repertoire file appears here via TCRdb, limited to in-frame rearrangements. These files lack a portion of the clones; in checked studies, under half of the deficit traces to unresolved V genes, and the cause of the others is not known. The sample table lists tens of thousands of clones, over 70% of them with a count of one. The ten biggest clones cover 1.2% of the sample. Sequencing was performed on PBMCs. The receptors come from a girl aged 2-10 years in good health and CMV-seropositive.

The chain links TRBV5-4 to TRBJ2-1; the match to TRBD2 covers 10 bases. Germline assignment: CDR1 SGHNT and CDR2 YYREEE (reference sequence). V dropped 2 bases and J dropped 8; count of bases not matched to a gene: 7. The CDR3 totals 15 residues. The CDR3 nucleotides read TGTGCCAGCAGCTTCCGTCTAGCGGGAGTTCATGAGCAGTTCTTC. Translating gives CASSFRLAGVHEQFF.

The chain uses TRBV6-1 and TRBJ2-7, with 7 bases matching TRBD2. This CDR3 comprises 14 residues. The trim removed 3 bases at V and 2 bases at J, leaving 4 bases unmatched. The germline gives CDR1 MNHNS, CDR2 SASEGT. CDR3 region: CASSDEGGPYEQYF. For the CDR3, the DNA is TGTGCCAGCAGTGATGAGGGAGGGCCCTACGAGCAGTACTTC.

This clone was counted only a few times. The rearrangement joins TRBV6-5 to TRBJ1-2; D is unresolved. V shed 0 bases and J shed 0 bases, with 5 bases lying between them. CDR3 size: 14 residues. Germline lookup yields CDR1 MNHEY and CDR2 SVGAGI. CDR3 sequence (DNA): TGTGCCAGCAGTTACTCTCCAACTAACTATGGCTACACCTTC. The encoded protein is CASSYSPTNYGYTF.

The chain links TRBV20-1 to TRBJ2-1; D is possibly TRBD2 (5 bases). Germline assignment: CDR1 DFQATT and CDR2 SNEGSKA (reference sequence). Trimming took 6 bases from V and 6 from J, leaving 9 bases between them. This CDR3 is built from 11 residues. For the CDR3, the DNA is TGCAGTGCCCGTAGCGTCAATGAGCAGTTCTTC. Protein sequence: CSARSVNEQFF.

The chain links TRBV30 to TRBJ2-7; a weak D match, TRBD1 (6 bases). Germline V gene data show CDR1 as GTSNPN and CDR2 as SVGIG (reference sequence). With 8 bases removed from V and 2 bases from J, the gap between germline ends came to 13 bases. This CDR3 region has 12 residues. CDR3 sequence: CALDRSPYEQYF. The DNA for the CDR3 is TGTGCCCTTGACAGGAGTCCCTACGAGCAGTACTTC.